Described below is a single TCR beta chain sequence and its context. This clonotype was recorded at least ten times. Its antigen is not yet known. Base qualities are missing; no much larger clone stands one base away. TCR beta CDR3 regions were amplified from RNA transcripts. A first-round RT-PCR of the TCR CDR3 used the HTBI primer set with the Qiagen OneStep RT-PCR kit. Libraries were constructed in a second round of multiplex PCR, after which size selection and purification were performed. The libraries were sequenced on an Illumina HiSeq2000 using paired-end 100 bp reads. Per the authors' processing: SOAPnuke was used to process the raw data, with reads discarded if the reads contained adapters or uncalled bases, had a mean Phred below 15, or lacked an exact constant-primer or identifier match. COPE v1.2.5 was used to merge the high-quality paired reads, and each unique nucleotide sequence was defined as a clonotype. Clonotypes were aligned to IMGT TRBV, TRBD and TRBJ reference segments using MiTCR v1.1. The analysis was restricted to V-J combinations with a frequency above 0.0001, which together covered just over 99% of the repertoires. A TCS score was defined as the ratio between F50 (clonal expansion) and ExV (chaos), using BLOSUM62-based TCRdist between CDR3 peptides within each V-J. Welch's t-statistics and random forest reduced around 550 V-J features to 13, which were used in a naive Bayes classifier (R e1071). Through fastp at Q25 and MiXCR, TCRdb rebuilt clones from the public reads, retaining in-frame beta chains. Rows with one shared CDR3 protein collapse into an entry with the most common genes and DNA. These V and J calls derive from TCRdb rather than the authors' analysis. This sample comprises a few hundred thousand distinct CDR3 sequences, approximately 15% of them detected only once. The ten biggest clones cover around a fifth of the sample.

The sample belongs to a study of T cells in Graves' hyperthyroidism and ophthalmopathy (dated by TCRdb to between 2019 and 2020). Describing the broader study: Peripheral blood was sampled at the time of initial diagnosis, prior to any treatment. Prospective prediction of ophthalmopathy was tested in an independent validation cohort of 18 to 20 hyperthyroidism patients and 15 to 17 patients who later progressed to ophthalmopathy. According to the paper, TCR Vbeta CDR3 sequencing was carried out on over 130 peripheral blood samples, which came from approximately 43 ophthalmopathy, around 74 hyperthyroidism and around 17 progressor patients. To identify distinguishing TCR V-J signatures, a discovery cohort of about 100 patients was used, comprising 40 to 45 with Graves' ophthalmopathy and 57 with stable Graves' hyperthyroidism. The roughly 100 discovery patients were randomly divided into training and test sets at a 7:3 ratio. Once sampling was done, hyperthyroidism patients were given methimazole at a starting dose of 30 mg daily, whereas ophthalmopathy patients were given high-dose intravenous methylprednisolone. In addition, the study compared T-cell repertoires in thyroid tissue and in blood from about 6 Graves' hyperthyroidism patients.

Findings and caveats that apply to the study as a whole: A model built on a 13 V-J signature distinguished ophthalmopathy from stable hyperthyroidism, reaching 85% to 90% sensitivity and around 81% specificity in cross-validation and 80%/75% in testing. Sample size was not statistically predetermined, and investigators were not blinded to group allocation. During validation, the model predicted progression to ophthalmopathy a median of about 6.5 months ahead of onset, with around 70% sensitivity and roughly 72% specificity. Most expanded thyroid clonotypes (frequency above 0.001) were also found in blood, which suggests that blood repertoires may mirror thyroid immune responses.

The germline V end is reduced by 5 bases and the J end by 2 bases; junction bases left unmatched: 6. The CDR1 and CDR2 encoded by the germline V gene (reference sequence) are DFQATT and SNEGSKA. Taken from cysteine to phenylalanine, the CDR3 has 14 residues. This entry keeps only the CDR3 DNA: 42 bases, framed from base 1. Ophthalmopathy patients had moderately to severely active disease, Clinical Activity Score of at least 3, NOSPECS grade of at least 4, and duration under 3 months. Exclusion was applied to patients with uncontrolled infections, other autoimmune diseases, pregnancy or lactation. Clinical symptoms, serum thyroxine and TRAb, thyroid ultrasound, and orbital computed tomography formed the basis for the diagnoses. PBMCs were separated from roughly 10 ml of fresh peripheral blood using Ficoll-Paque density gradient centrifugation. Trizol reagent was used to extract total RNA, and RNA quality was then checked on an Agilent 2100 Bioanalyzer.

Material: blood. Recombination joined TRBV20-1 with TRBJ2-3; 8 central nucleotides agree with TRBD1. This receptor was obtained from a woman aged 30 to 39 with Graves' ophthalmopathy. The DNA is as follows: TGCAGTGCTTGGGGACAGGTGACCACAGATACGCAGTATTTT. This yields the protein CSAWGQVTTDTQYF.